This record looks at one T cell receptor (beta chain) sequence and its context. Its antigen is not known. The sorted-subset replicate PCRs were given 150 to 200 ng DNA, which is approximately 30,000 T cell genomes. The protocol was immunoSEQ multiplex PCR, while the TCRdb copy is restricted to in-frame clones and leaves out a portion. This table has about 1.5 million clones, approximately 98% appearing once. This entry belongs to a study of shared clonotypes between healthy human individuals. General study results and limits: Clonotypes which were not shared had lower generation probabilities than clonotypes that all four donors shared.

Trimming stripped 6 bases from V and 7 bases from J, with 12 bases between. CDR3 length: 13 amino acids. Germline V CDR1 and CDR2: SNHLY, FYNNEI. CD4+ cells yielded CD45RA+ naive and CD45RA-negative memory subsets. The sequenced sample was naive CD4+ T cells sorted from blood. Subset of the sample: CD45RA+ positively selected. The origin of this receptor is a man in his thirties or forties in good health. This chain connects TRBV2 to TRBJ2-2; D may be TRBD1 (5 bases). This CDR3 reads CASRRQRDGELFF. The CDR3 nucleotides read TGTGCCAGCAGGCGACAGAGAGACGGGGAGCTGTTTTTT.